This T cell receptor (beta chain) was documented in a study of T cells in Graves' hyperthyroidism and ophthalmopathy. Whole-study context: Blood from the periphery was taken at initial diagnosis, before any treatment. Study results and caveats: In the blood, most expanded thyroid clonotypes above 0.001 appeared as well.

Recently diagnosed hyperthyroidism of less than 2 months' duration affected patients aged 18 to 65. Clinical symptoms, serum thyroxine, TRAb, thyroid ultrasound and orbital computed tomography established diagnosis. This clonotype was seen repeatedly, ten times or more. Its antigen is as yet unknown. Germline values: CDR1 DFQATT, CDR2 SNEGSKA (reference sequence). This CDR3 is built from 15 residues. The V end lost 4 bases, the J end lost 5 bases, and 15 bases lay between the germline ends. Researchers amplified the TCR beta CDR3 regions from RNA transcripts. A first-round RT-PCR of the TCR CDR3 used the HTBI primer set. TCRdb reanalysed the multiplex PCR reads using MiXCR and keeps one entry per CDR3 protein. The data hold approximately 560,000 distinct CDR3 sequences, with 15% to 19% observed a single time.

This chain uses TRBV20-1 with TRBJ1-6; D remains ambiguous. This clonotype originated in a woman aged 25 to 39 with Graves' hyperthyroidism. Sequencing used blood. For the CDR3, the DNA is TGCAGTGCTATTTCTTCAGAGGTTGATAATTCACCCCTCCACTTT. It codes for CSAISSEVDNSPLHF.